The rows below give T cell receptor beta chains drawn from one sample of a study of cytomegalovirus exposure and HLA in healthy donors. Sequencing used immunoSEQ multiplex PCR; TCRdb keeps in-frame clones, though not all of them. The data show approximately 130,000 clones, more than 60% seen once. Sequenced material: PBMCs. Every receptor here comes from a woman aged 45 to 65 in good health and CMV-seropositive. CDR3s include the opening cysteine and the closing phenylalanine or tryptophan. The order of the fields is CDR3 DNA, CDR3 protein, J gene, D gene, V gene, clone size. The D gene is left open where the match is weak. The size entry is marked missing in some rows and otherwise reads once, few, many or a size class.

cdr3_nt: TGTGCCAGCACCTCCAGGGGCGCCGGCTATGGCTACACCTTC; cdr3_aa: CASTSRGAGYGYTF; j_call: TRBJ1-2; d_call: NA; v_call: TRBV27; clone_size: NA
cdr3_nt: TGTGCCAGCACTTATCCTAGTGAAGAGACCCAGTACTTC; cdr3_aa: CASTYPSEETQYF; j_call: TRBJ2-5; d_call: NA; v_call: TRBV6-6; clone_size: NA
cdr3_nt: TGCGCCAGCAGCCAAGGGACAGGGATGAACACTGAAGCTTTCTTT; cdr3_aa: CASSQGTGMNTEAFF; j_call: TRBJ1-1; d_call: TRBD1; v_call: TRBV4-3; clone_size: NA
cdr3_nt: TGTGCCAGCAGTGTTAGCGGAGAGAGCACAGATACGCAGTATTTT; cdr3_aa: CASSVSGESTDTQYF; j_call: TRBJ2-3; d_call: NA; v_call: TRBV2; clone_size: NA
cdr3_nt: TGTGCCAGCCCGGACTTAGCGGGAACCGGGGAGCTGTTTTTT; cdr3_aa: CASPDLAGTGELFF; j_call: TRBJ2-2; d_call: TRBD2; v_call: TRBV2; clone_size: few
cdr3_nt: TGTGCCTGGAGTTGGGCGGGGGCAGGGGAGCGGGAGACCCAGTACTTC; cdr3_aa: CAWSWAGAGERETQYF; j_call: TRBJ2-5; d_call: NA; v_call: TRBV30; clone_size: NA
cdr3_nt: TGTGCCAGCAGCCCCGGGGGAGGGAATGGCTACACCTTC; cdr3_aa: CASSPGGGNGYTF; j_call: TRBJ1-2; d_call: NA; v_call: TRBV7-3; clone_size: NA
cdr3_nt: TGTGCCAGCAGTTCAGGGGCTTCTAGCACAGATACGCAGTATTTT; cdr3_aa: CASSSGASSTDTQYF; j_call: TRBJ2-3; d_call: NA; v_call: TRBV2; clone_size: NA
cdr3_nt: TGTGCCAGCAGTCCTGACAGGCAGAATGAAAAACTGTTTTTT; cdr3_aa: CASSPDRQNEKLFF; j_call: TRBJ1-4; d_call: NA; v_call: TRBV2; clone_size: NA
cdr3_nt: TGTGCCAGCAGCCCCCAGGGGGGCGGTACCGGGGAGCTGTTTTTT; cdr3_aa: CASSPQGGGTGELFF; j_call: TRBJ2-2; d_call: NA; v_call: TRBV5-4; clone_size: NA
cdr3_nt: TGTGCCAGCAGACCCCGGACAGCTGGGGGTGGCTACACCTTC; cdr3_aa: CASRPRTAGGGYTF; j_call: TRBJ1-2; d_call: NA; v_call: TRBV2; clone_size: NA
cdr3_nt: TGTGCCAGCAGCTTGGGGACAGGGAACTATGGCTACACCTTC; cdr3_aa: CASSLGTGNYGYTF; j_call: TRBJ1-2; d_call: TRBD1; v_call: TRBV5-6; clone_size: NA
cdr3_nt: TGTGCCAGCAGGCCAGGGCCCTACGAGCAGTACTTC; cdr3_aa: CASRPGPYEQYF; j_call: TRBJ2-7; d_call: NA; v_call: TRBV6-5; clone_size: NA
cdr3_nt: TGTGCCAGCAGTGAGGGGAGCTCCTACAATGAGCAGTTCTTC; cdr3_aa: CASSEGSSYNEQFF; j_call: TRBJ2-1; d_call: NA; v_call: TRBV2; clone_size: NA
cdr3_nt: TGCGCCAGCAGCGGGGACAGCGAAGGCTACACCTTC; cdr3_aa: CASSGDSEGYTF; j_call: TRBJ1-2; d_call: TRBD1; v_call: TRBV5-1; clone_size: NA
cdr3_nt: TGTGCCAGCAGCTTAGAAAGTAGCGGGAGCTCCTACAATGAGCAGTTCTTC; cdr3_aa: CASSLESSGSSYNEQFF; j_call: TRBJ2-1; d_call: TRBD2; v_call: TRBV7-6; clone_size: NA
cdr3_nt: TGCGCCAGCAGCCTCGGGCAGGGAGGTAACTATGGCTACACCTTC; cdr3_aa: CASSLGQGGNYGYTF; j_call: TRBJ1-2; d_call: NA; v_call: TRBV5-1; clone_size: NA
cdr3_nt: TGCAGCGTTGGGGGAGGGTCCTCCTACAATGAGCAGTTCTTC; cdr3_aa: CSVGGGSSYNEQFF; j_call: TRBJ2-1; d_call: TRBD2; v_call: TRBV29-1; clone_size: NA
cdr3_nt: TGTGCCAGCAGTGTTTCCGGGACAGGGATCAATGAGCAGTTCTTC; cdr3_aa: CASSVSGTGINEQFF; j_call: TRBJ2-1; d_call: TRBD1; v_call: TRBV25-1; clone_size: NA
cdr3_nt: TGTGCCAGTAGTTCGGGACTAGCGGGAGAATTTGAGCAGTTCTTC; cdr3_aa: CASSSGLAGEFEQFF; j_call: TRBJ2-1; d_call: TRBD2; v_call: TRBV19; clone_size: few
cdr3_nt: TGCGCCAGCAGCTTGGGACAGAATTTAAGGAACTATGGCTACACCTTC; cdr3_aa: CASSLGQNLRNYGYTF; j_call: TRBJ1-2; d_call: NA; v_call: TRBV5-1; clone_size: once
cdr3_nt: TGTGCCAGTAGTATACAGCGGGTGAGCATTCAGTACTTC; cdr3_aa: CASSIQRVSIQYF; j_call: TRBJ2-4; d_call: NA; v_call: TRBV19; clone_size: NA